The TCR beta chain described here comes from a study of immune heterogeneity within non-small cell lung tumors. Study findings and constraints: High-frequency T-cell receptor beta clonotypes were largely distinct between individual patients.

This clonotype is judged medium-sized. The antigen is not known. The starting template was genomic DNA from bulk tumor, 450 to 650 ng per sample. Taken during surgery, several biopsies per primary tumor were spaced as far apart as possible within the tumor mass. Newly diagnosed with untreated non-small cell lung cancer, the patients underwent curative surgery. Trimming stripped 4 bases from V and 0 bases from J, with 10 bases between. The germline V gene encodes CDR1 SNHLY and CDR2 FYNNEI. The CDR3 consists of 14 residues. Multiplex PCR with 32 V and 13 J primers amplified TCR beta CDR3. Each CDR3 protein is one row after TCRdb ran MiXCR on the multiplex PCR reads. The sample has approximately 4,200 distinct CDR3 sequences, around 30% seen once.

The rearrangement joins TRBV2 to TRBJ2-7; no definite D call. The source is a man in his sixties with non-small cell lung cancer. Sequenced material: lung tumor tissue. DNA of the CDR3: TGTGCCAGCAGTGCGTACCAAAACTCCTACGAGCAGTACTTC. Its translation is CASSAYQNSYEQYF.